A selection of T cell receptor beta chains follows, all from one sample in a study of early stage breast cancer tumors. Profiling relied on immunoSEQ multiplex PCR, and the TCRdb table lists in-frame clones only, not all of them. The table has about 72,000 clones, more than 65% seen once; the top ten hold roughly 3%. The sequenced sample consisted of blood. These receptors all come from a person between 60 and 69 years old with breast cancer. Each CDR3 is given with its conserved first and last residue. The D gene is left open where the match is weak. For some rows the clone size is stated as once, few or many, or as a class when expanded; others skip it.

j_call | v_call | d_call | clone_size | cdr3_aa | cdr3_nt
TRBJ2-7 | TRBV27 | NA | NA | CASSKGSLGEQYF | TGTGCCAGCAGTAAGGGGTCCTTGGGCGAGCAGTACTTC
TRBJ2-7 | TRBV2 | TRBD2 | NA | CASWRGFSYEQYF | TGTGCCAGTTGGCGGGGGTTCTCCTACGAGCAGTACTTC
TRBJ2-1 | TRBV6-5 | NA | NA | CASSYSVDYNEQFF | TGTGCCAGCAGTTACTCGGTGGACTACAATGAGCAGTTCTTC
TRBJ2-1 | TRBV6-1 | NA | NA | CASRNSGYAYNEQFF | TGTGCCAGCAGGAATAGCGGCTACGCCTACAATGAGCAGTTCTTC
TRBJ1-2 | TRBV5-1 | NA | few | CASRGPYYGYTF | TGCGCCAGCAGAGGCCCCTACTATGGCTACACCTTC
TRBJ1-5 | TRBV5-1 | NA | NA | CASSLGTLSNQPQHF | TGCGCCAGCAGCTTGGGCACGCTTAGCAATCAGCCCCAGCATTTT
TRBJ2-3 | TRBV5-6 | TRBD2 | NA | CASSLLGGPEDTQYF | TGTGCCAGCAGCCTCCTGGGAGGGCCGGAAGATACGCAGTATTTT
TRBJ2-7 | TRBV19 | NA | few | CASSILGGTYEQYF | TGTGCCAGTAGTATATTGGGGGGAACCTACGAGCAGTACTTC
TRBJ2-1 | TRBV9 | NA | NA | CASSIQTSNEQFF | TGTGCCAGCAGCATCCAGACTAGCAATGAGCAGTTCTTC
TRBJ2-2 | TRBV4-2 | TRBD2 | NA | CASSPGGAGELFF | TGTGCCAGCAGCCCTGGGGGGGCCGGGGAGCTGTTTTTT
TRBJ2-2 | TRBV29-1 | TRBD1 | NA | CSVEGQGAFAGELFF | TGCAGCGTTGAAGGGCAGGGGGCTTTCGCCGGGGAGCTGTTTTTT
TRBJ1-2 | TRBV7-8 | NA | few | CASSLDRASGGYTF | TGTGCCAGCAGCTTAGACAGGGCCTCGGGGGGCTACACCTTC
TRBJ2-3 | TRBV14 | TRBD2 | NA | CASSPPGLATDTQYF | TGTGCCAGCAGCCCCCCGGGACTAGCAACGGATACGCAGTATTTT
TRBJ1-5 | TRBV13 | NA | NA | CASSLGGPGDQPQHF | TGTGCCAGCAGCTTAGGTGGGCCCGGGGATCAGCCCCAGCATTTT
TRBJ2-2 | TRBV28 | TRBD2 | NA | CASLTSGGGSGELFF | TGTGCCAGCTTAACTAGCGGAGGGGGTAGTGGGGAGCTGTTTTTT
TRBJ1-4 | TRBV15 | TRBD1 | NA | CATSWGQGREKLFF | TGTGCCACCAGCTGGGGACAGGGTCGGGAAAAACTGTTTTTT
TRBJ2-7 | TRBV12-2 | NA | NA | CASRLAHRCTSPFGADEQYF | TGTGCAAGTCGCTTAGCGCACCGCTGCACTAGCCCTTTTGGGGCTGACGAGCAGTACTTC
TRBJ1-2 | TRBV7-2 | NA | once | CASSLAGGLQYGYTF | TGTGCCAGCAGCTTAGCAGGGGGACTGCAATATGGCTACACCTTC
TRBJ2-3 | TRBV7-2 | NA | NA | CASSRGQPITDTQYF | TGTGCCAGCAGCCGCGGGCAGCCGATCACAGATACGCAGTATTTT
TRBJ1-2 | TRBV20-1 | NA | once | CSARWPSGYTF | TGCAGTGCTAGGTGGCCCTCTGGCTACACCTTC
TRBJ2-2 | TRBV6-4 | NA | NA | CASSAGASGTGELFF | TGTGCCAGCAGTGCAGGGGCCTCGGGCACCGGGGAGCTGTTTTTT
TRBJ2-1 | TRBV15 | NA | NA | CATSRGTAPDEQFF | TGTGCCACCAGCAGGGGGACTGCCCCAGATGAGCAGTTCTTC
TRBJ1-5 | TRBV5-1 | NA | NA | CASSAAGGNQPQHF | TGCGCCAGCAGCGCGGCTGGGGGCAATCAGCCCCAGCATTTT
TRBJ2-5 | TRBV6-1 | NA | NA | CASSEWLAETQYF | TGTGCCAGCAGTGAGTGGCTAGCAGAGACCCAGTACTTC
TRBJ2-7 | TRBV7-9 | TRBD1 | NA | CASRLQGQGSYEQYF | TGTGCCAGCAGATTACAAGGACAGGGATCCTACGAGCAGTACTTC
TRBJ1-3 | TRBV25-1 | NA | NA | CASSVTGNTIYF | TGTGCCAGCAGTGTAACCGGAAACACCATATATTTT
TRBJ1-2 | TRBV20-1 | NA | NA | CRPEAGDRYTF | TGCAGGCCCGAAGCCGGGGATCGCTACACCTTC
TRBJ2-1 | TRBV27 | NA | NA | CASSQGGSGDEQFF | TGTGCCAGCAGCCAGGGCGGTTCGGGCGATGAGCAGTTCTTC
TRBJ2-6 | TRBV19 | TRBD1 | NA | CASSTQGATGANVLTF | TGTGCCAGTAGTACCCAGGGGGCGACCGGGGCCAACGTCCTGACTTTC
TRBJ2-6 | TRBV5-4 | NA | few | CASSMAVAGANVLTF | TGTGCCAGCAGTATGGCGGTCGCTGGGGCCAACGTCCTGACTTTC
TRBJ1-5 | TRBV18 | NA | NA | CASSPILGQPQHF | TGTGCCAGCTCACCAATCCTAGGCCAGCCCCAGCATTTT
TRBJ2-6 | TRBV28 | NA | NA | CASQRGSGANVLTF | TGTGCCAGCCAAAGGGGGAGTGGGGCCAACGTCCTGACTTTC
TRBJ1-2 | TRBV28 | NA | NA | CASSLLRGAPYGYTF | TGTGCCAGCAGTTTATTACGGGGGGCCCCCTATGGCTACACCTTC
TRBJ1-1 | TRBV4-2 | TRBD1 | NA | CASSPTSRTGEAFF | TGTGCCAGCAGCCCTACTAGCCGGACAGGGGAAGCTTTCTTT
TRBJ1-4 | TRBV5-6 | NA | few | CASSLARPREKLFF | TGTGCCAGCAGCTTGGCCAGGCCGAGGGAAAAACTGTTTTTT
TRBJ2-1 | TRBV19 | TRBD2 | NA | CASSGRQRAGDSNEQFF | TGTGCCAGTAGTGGGAGACAGAGAGCGGGAGATAGCAATGAGCAGTTCTTC
TRBJ1-1 | TRBV2 | NA | NA | CASSERAMNTEAFF | TGTGCCAGCAGTGAAAGGGCAATGAACACTGAAGCTTTCTTT
TRBJ2-3 | TRBV10-3 | NA | NA | CASRAARGSTDTQYF | TGTGCCAGCCGAGCCGCGAGGGGAAGCACAGATACGCAGTATTTT
TRBJ1-6 | TRBV6-5 | NA | NA | CASSYLNQGRSPLHF | TGTGCCAGCAGTTACTTGAACCAGGGACGGTCACCCCTCCACTTT
TRBJ2-6 | TRBV15 | NA | NA | CATSRGGDSGANVLTF | TGTGCCACCAGCAGAGGGGGGGACTCTGGGGCCAACGTCCTGACTTTC
TRBJ1-2 | TRBV6-6 | TRBD1 | NA | CASSQQGPDYGYTF | TGTGCCAGCAGTCAACAGGGGCCGGACTATGGCTACACCTTC
TRBJ1-4 | TRBV6-1 | TRBD1 | NA | CASTGGDRGNEKLFF | TGTGCCAGCACCGGCGGGGACAGGGGAAATGAAAAACTGTTTTTT
TRBJ1-3 | TRBV7-9 | NA | few | CASRDFSGNTIYF | TGTGCCAGCAGGGATTTCTCTGGAAACACCATATATTTT
TRBJ2-7 | TRBV30 | NA | NA | CAWSVVGVGGGEQYF | TGTGCCTGGAGTGTAGTTGGGGTAGGAGGGGGCGAGCAGTACTTC
TRBJ2-2 | TRBV28 | NA | NA | CASISPGDTGELFF | TGTGCCAGCATCAGTCCGGGGGACACCGGGGAGCTGTTTTTT
TRBJ2-1 | TRBV6-6 | NA | once | CASSRDQGEQFF | TGTGCCAGCAGTCGAGATCAGGGTGAGCAGTTCTTC
TRBJ2-1 | TRBV29-1 | NA | NA | CSVVRLVGNEQFF | TGCAGCGTTGTCCGACTAGTGGGGAATGAGCAGTTCTTC
TRBJ1-1 | TRBV5-1 | NA | NA | CASSLGQAGGTEAFF | TGCGCCAGCAGCTTGGGTCAGGCGGGAGGCACTGAAGCTTTCTTT
TRBJ2-1 | TRBV7-9 | NA | NA | CASSWDWNNEQFF | TGTGCCAGCAGCTGGGACTGGAACAATGAGCAGTTCTTC
TRBJ2-7 | TRBV27 | TRBD1 | NA | CASSFLGTGIYEQYF | TGTGCCAGCAGTTTTTTGGGGACAGGGATCTACGAGCAGTACTTC
TRBJ1-3 | TRBV4-1 | NA | NA | CASSPKNWGNSGNTIYF | TGCGCCAGCAGCCCAAAGAATTGGGGAAACTCTGGAAACACCATATATTTT
TRBJ1-2 | TRBV19 | NA | NA | CASSILVWTSDGYTF | TGTGCCAGTAGTATTTTAGTTTGGACATCAGATGGCTACACCTTC
TRBJ2-1 | TRBV2 | NA | NA | CASSFTTEQFF | TGTGCCAGCTCTTTCACCACCGAGCAGTTCTTC
TRBJ1-5 | TRBV18 | NA | few | CASSPEANQPQHF | TGTGCCAGCTCACCTGAAGCGAATCAGCCCCAGCATTTT
TRBJ2-7 | TRBV5-4 | TRBD2 | NA | CASSPGLRTSRNYSF | TGTGCCAGCAGCCCGGGACTCCGGACTAGCAGGAACTACAGCTTC
TRBJ2-1 | TRBV5-1 | NA | NA | CASGPWVDKRNEQFF | TGCGCCAGCGGACCTTGGGTGGACAAACGGAATGAGCAGTTCTTC
TRBJ1-5 | TRBV15 | NA | NA | CATSIRSGEFAQPQHF | TGTGCCACCAGCATAAGATCAGGGGAGTTTGCTCAGCCCCAGCATTTT
TRBJ2-7 | TRBV18 | NA | NA | CASSPGTHNYEQYF | TGTGCCAGCTCTCCCGGGACTCACAACTACGAGCAGTACTTC
TRBJ2-1 | TRBV30 | NA | NA | CAWSMGGASGNEQFF | TGTGCCTGGAGTATGGGGGGGGCAAGTGGGAATGAGCAGTTCTTC
TRBJ2-3 | TRBV6-5 | TRBD1 | NA | CASSAGQGRTDTQYF | TGTGCCAGCAGTGCCGGACAGGGAAGGACAGATACGCAGTATTTT